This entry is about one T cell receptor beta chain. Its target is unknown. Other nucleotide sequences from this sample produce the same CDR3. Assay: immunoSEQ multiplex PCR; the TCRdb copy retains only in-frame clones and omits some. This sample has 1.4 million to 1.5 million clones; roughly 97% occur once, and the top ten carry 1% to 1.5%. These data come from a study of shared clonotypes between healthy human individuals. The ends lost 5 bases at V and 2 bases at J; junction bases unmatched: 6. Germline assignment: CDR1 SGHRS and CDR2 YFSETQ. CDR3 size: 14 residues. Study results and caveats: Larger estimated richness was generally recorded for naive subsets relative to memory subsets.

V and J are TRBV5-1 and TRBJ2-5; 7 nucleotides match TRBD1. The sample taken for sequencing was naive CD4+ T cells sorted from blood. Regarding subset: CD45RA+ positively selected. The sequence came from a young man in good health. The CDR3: CASSRGTAQETQYF. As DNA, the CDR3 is TGCGCCAGCAGTCGTGGGACAGCGCAAGAGACCCAGTACTTC.